The present T cell receptor beta chain was sequenced within a study of blood T cells in healthy people across ages. The CDR3 consists of 16 residues. V was cut by 0 bases and J by 10 bases, with 21 bases left in between. CDR1 SGDLS and CDR2 YYNGEE come from the germline V gene. With a J-beta primer mix and a sample-barcoded 5' primer, a second PCR ran about 6 to 11 cycles. TCRdb reprocessed the 5' RACE reads via MiXCR and lists one record per CDR3 protein. The sample has just over 800,000 distinct CDR3 sequences; around two thirds are singletons. This clonotype was detected a few times. The sequenced sample consisted of blood. This chain connects TRBV9 to TRBJ2-3, with a tentative D call TRBD2 (6 bases). The receptor comes from a young man in good health. CDR3 nucleotide sequence: TGTGCCAGCAGCGTAGAGGGTCAGTCGGAGGGGACCCCGCAGTATTTT. Translated, it gives CASSVEGQSEGTPQYF.